Each of the 32 T cell receptor beta chains below was sequenced from the same sample in a study of blood T cells in healthy people across ages. Primers used in a second PCR of about 7 to 12 cycles were a sample-barcoded 5' primer and a J-beta primer mix. TCRdb re-analysed the 5' RACE reads in MiXCR, keeping a single row per CDR3 protein. This repertoire shows approximately 580,000 distinct CDR3 sequences, approximately 25% found once; its top ten account for roughly 10%. The sample also formed part of further work on T cells of mothers and their children.

Sequencing used blood. The receptors originated from a boy younger than 18 in good health.

The V and J genes are TRBV5-1 and TRBJ2-1; 14 bases line up with TRBD2. V lost 0 bases and J lost 6; bases outside the gene matches: 8. Looked up from germline, CDR1 is SGHRS and CDR2 is YFSETQ. The CDR3 has 18 amino acids. This CDR3 is CASSLAVTSGGAGNEQFF. CDR3 coding DNA: TGCGCCAGCAGCTTGGCCGTGACTAGCGGGGGGGCGGGCAATGAGCAGTTCTTC.

The gene calls are TRBV29-1 and TRBJ2-3, with 7 bases fitting TRBD2. The CDR3 spans 16 residues. From germline, CDR1 is SQVTM and CDR2 ANQGSEA. V shed 4 bases, J shed 8 bases, and the junction held 18 bases outside the gene matches. CDR3 nucleotide sequence: TGCAGCGTTGGTGGACTCCTCCGCCCGGGAGGAGGTACGCAGTATTTT. It is translated as CSVGGLLRPGGGTQYF.

The gene calls are TRBV6-6 and TRBJ2-7; 14 bases agree with TRBD2. This CDR3 region has 16 residues. V dropped 4 bases and J dropped 2; count of bases not matched to a gene: 4. Germline values: CDR1 MNHNY, CDR2 SVGAGI (reference sequence). CDR3 loop: CASSLGLAGGPYEQYF. The CDR3 coding sequence is TGTGCCAGCAGTTTAGGACTAGCGGGGGGCCCCTACGAGCAGTACTTC.

Regarding this clonotype: The CDR3 does not close with the conserved phenylalanine or tryptophan, likely indicating a read error. The CDR3 sequence is CSASPNSGNTIYL. CDR3 bases: TGCAGTGCTAGCCCCAACTCTGGAAACACCATATATCTT. The chain combines TRBV20-1 with TRBJ1-3; D is uncertain. This CDR3 has 13 amino acids. V gave up 3 bases and J gave up 0 bases, with 6 bases separating them. Germline assignment: CDR1 DFQATT and CDR2 SNEGSKA (reference sequence).

This clonotype has a count of ten or more. The V call is TRBV6-1, the J call TRBJ2-4; 12 bases match TRBD2. The CDR3 extends over 17 amino acids. Germline CDR1 reads MNHNS; CDR2 reads SASEGT. Germline trimming cut 2 bases from V and 1 base from J; bases unmatched to any gene: 3. CDR3 nucleotides: TGTGCCAGCAGTGAACTAGCGGGAGGGGGGGCCAAAAACATTCAGTACTTC. It is translated as CASSELAGGGAKNIQYF.

This chain uses TRBV25-1 with TRBJ1-2; no reliable D call. The V end was cut by 6 bases, the J end by 4 bases, with 18 bases between. Germline CDR1 MGHDK, CDR2 SYGVNS. The CDR3 consists of 15 residues. Here the CDR3 reads CASSVEPGSTYGYTF. The CDR3 DNA reads TGTGCCAGCAGCGTAGAGCCGGGGTCGACCTATGGCTACACCTTC.

V is TRBV6-2 or TRBV6-3 and J is TRBJ2-6; D gene ambiguous. Germline-derived CDR1 and CDR2 are MNHEY and SVGEGT. CDR3 length equals 16 residues. Trimming removed 2 bases from V and 0 bases from J, with 8 bases in between. The CDR3, as DNA: TGTGCCAGCAGTTACGGCCGTACCTCTGGGGCCAACGTCCTGACTTTC. Protein product: CASSYGRTSGANVLTF.

This clonotype occurred a few times. The junction differs from germline at one of its ends, possibly a read error. This rearrangement joins TRBV2 to TRBJ1-5; 8 bases map to TRBD1. This CDR3 contains 14 residues. CDR1 SNHLY and CDR2 FYNNEI come from the germline V gene. CDR3 nucleotides: TGTGCCGGCAGTCCGGACAGGGGCAATCAGCCCCAGCATTTT. Protein: CAGSPDRGNQPQHF.

This clonotype appeared a few times. This sequence joins TRBV4-3 and TRBJ2-5; no definite D call. V gave up 0 bases and J gave up 1 base, with 12 bases separating them. Looked up from germline, CDR1 is LGHNA and CDR2 is YSLEER. This CDR3 has 16 amino acids. The CDR3 DNA is TGCGCCAGCAGCCAAGATCGAGGAGTAGGCCAAGAGACCCAGTACTTC. Protein: CASSQDRGVGQETQYF.

The chain has TRBV3-1 and TRBJ2-1, with TRBD2 matching 10 bases. From germline, CDR1 is LGHDT and CDR2 YNNKEL (reference sequence). V lost 5 bases, J lost 7 bases, and 8 bases stayed unmatched. The CDR3 totals 15 residues. CDR3 amino acids: CASSSIAGGKNEQFF. The CDR3 DNA reads TGTGCCAGCAGCTCGATAGCGGGAGGAAAGAATGAGCAGTTCTTC.

The chain combines TRBV27 with TRBJ1-1; 9 positions agree with TRBD1. V was clipped by 5 bases and J by 7 bases; unmatched bases: 2. The germline gives CDR1 MNHEY, CDR2 SMNVEV (reference sequence). CDR3 length equals 12 residues. CDR3 sequence: CASSGQGLEAFF. CDR3 nucleotide sequence: TGTGCCAGCAGTGGACAGGGGCTTGAAGCTTTCTTT.

V gene TRBV9 combines with J gene TRBJ2-1, with D tentatively TRBD2 (6 bases). V was pared by 4 bases and J by 0 bases, with 8 bases between. The germline CDR1 and CDR2 sequences are SGDLS and YYNGEE. CDR3 length: 14 amino acids. The CDR3 spells CASSPTSSYNEQFF. The CDR3 DNA reads as TGTGCCAGCAGCCCGACTAGCTCCTACAATGAGCAGTTCTTC.

This clonotype was seen a few times. The genes are TRBV5-1 and TRBJ2-6, with D unclear. Trimming stripped 7 bases from V and 5 bases from J, with 13 bases between. CDR1 is SGHRS and CDR2 is YFSETQ in the germline V gene. There are 14 residues in the CDR3. The CDR3: CASVDPGRANVLTF. Here the CDR3 DNA reads TGCGCCAGCGTAGATCCCGGACGGGCCAACGTCCTGACTTTC.

The rearrangement joins TRBV7-9 to TRBJ2-3, with 10 nucleotides matching TRBD2. Trimming cost V 3 bases and J 3 bases; bases outside gene matches: 12. Germline CDR1 SEHNR, CDR2 FQNEAQ (reference sequence). The CDR3 has 18 amino acids. The CDR3 DNA follows: TGTGCCAGCAGCTTTGATTCTTCGGGACTAGCGAATACAGATACGCAGTATTTT. Translating gives CASSFDSSGLANTDTQYF. The whole variable domain, remainder taken from reference TRBV7-9 and TRBJ2-3, is DTGVSQNPRHKITKRGQNVTFRCDPISEHNRLYWYRQTLGQGPEFLTYFQNEAQLEKSRLLSDRFSAERPKGSFSTLEIQRTEQGDSAMYLCASSFDSSGLANTDTQYFGPGTRLTVL.

J is TRBJ2-1 and V is TRBV6-2 or TRBV6-3; 9 bases line up with TRBD2. This CDR3 spans 15 amino acids. V trimming: 4 bases; J trimming: 6 bases; junction bases outside the gene matches: 7. From germline, CDR1 is MNHEY and CDR2 SVGEGT. The CDR3 here is CASSSPLAGINEQFF. CDR3 sequence (DNA): TGTGCCAGCAGTTCACCTCTAGCGGGGATCAATGAGCAGTTCTTC.

This clonotype was seen a handful of times. The gene calls are TRBV4-3 and TRBJ2-7; D is perhaps TRBD2 (5 bases). CDR1 is LGHNA and CDR2 is YSLEER in the germline V gene. Trimming stripped 0 bases from V and 1 base from J, with 10 bases between. CDR3 size: 15 residues. Here the CDR3 reads CASSQESPGSYEQYF. CDR3 bases: TGCGCCAGCAGCCAAGAGTCCCCGGGATCCTACGAGCAGTACTTC.

The chain uses TRBV6-5 and TRBJ1-1; no clear D gene. Germline-derived CDR1 and CDR2 are MNHEY and SVGAGI. The CDR3 runs to 16 residues. V lost 0 bases and J 5 bases, leaving 16 bases between the germline ends. The CDR3: CASSYSRERVSTEAFF. The DNA for the CDR3 is TGTGCCAGCAGTTACTCGAGGGAACGAGTTTCTACTGAAGCTTTCTTT.

The V and J genes are TRBV20-1 and TRBJ1-1; D uncertain. The germline V gene has CDR1 DFQATT and CDR2 SNEGSKA (reference sequence). The V end lost 6 bases, the J end lost 9 bases, and 8 bases lay between the germline ends. There are 9 residues in the CDR3. The CDR3 loop reads CSAAQKAFF. The CDR3 DNA is TGCAGTGCAGCCCAGAAAGCTTTCTTT.

The CDR3 reads CASSFMGVGEQYF. The DNA for the CDR3 is TGTGCCAGCAGTTTCATGGGGGTAGGGGAGCAGTACTTC. The chain has TRBV27 and TRBJ2-5; D assignment may be TRBD1 or TRBD2 (5 bases each). The CDR3 consists of 13 residues. V was pared by 3 bases and J by 11 bases, with 16 bases between. CDR1 and CDR2 from the germline V gene are MNHEY and SMNVEV (reference sequence).

V gene TRBV25-1 combines with J gene TRBJ1-4; D unclear. The CDR3 extends over 17 amino acids. V dropped 3 bases and J dropped 4 bases, with 18 bases sitting between them. From germline, CDR1 is MGHDK and CDR2 SYGVNS. The DNA of the CDR3 is TGTGCCAGCAGTGAGTACGAGGGAACAACCTTTAATGAAAAACTGTTTTTT. Translated: CASSEYEGTTFNEKLFF.

This clonotype has more than one count but fewer than ten. The rearrangement links TRBV20-1 to TRBJ2-5; TRBD2 might be the D (6 bases). Germline lookup yields CDR1 DFQATT and CDR2 SNEGSKA (reference sequence). The CDR3 extends over 14 amino acids. V lost 0 bases, J lost 5 bases, and 13 bases lay in between. The CDR3 sequence is CSARDPRGRETQYF. CDR3 coding DNA: TGCAGTGCTAGAGATCCGCGGGGCCGGGAGACCCAGTACTTC.

In its sample, this clonotype was seen many times. This sequence joins TRBV27 and TRBJ2-7; unclear D gene. The CDR3 is 13 residues long. Germline V gene data show CDR1 as MNHEY and CDR2 as SMNVEV (reference sequence). V lost 5 bases, J lost 3 bases, and 11 bases lay in between. CDR3 sequence reads: CASSGPEDYEQYF. The CDR3 DNA sequence: TGTGCCAGCAGTGGGCCAGAGGACTACGAGCAGTACTTC.

A few counts support this clonotype. J is TRBJ2-3 and V is TRBV20-1; 10 nucleotides line up with TRBD2. V lost 6 bases and J lost 5; bases outside the gene matches: 8. The CDR3 consists of 14 residues. Germline V gives CDR1 DFQATT, CDR2 SNEGSKA (reference sequence). This chain's CDR3 is CSAPLAGGKDTQYF. DNA for the CDR3: TGCAGTGCGCCTTTAGCGGGAGGAAAAGATACGCAGTATTTT.

The sample holds many counts of this clonotype. The chain employs TRBV2 and TRBJ2-3; 12 positions match TRBD2. Germline values: CDR1 SNHLY, CDR2 FYNNEI. The CDR3 consists of 16 residues. Trimming cost V 6 bases and J 1 base; bases outside gene matches: 5. The CDR3 loop reads CASRLRTSGGTDTQYF. Here the CDR3 DNA reads TGTGCCAGCAGACTCAGGACTAGCGGGGGCACAGATACGCAGTATTTT.

In this sample, this clonotype turned up a few times. The CDR3 DNA reads as TGTGCCAGCAGCCGACCCGTGACAGGCACAAACACCATATATTTT. Protein: CASSRPVTGTNTIYF. This chain links TRBV12-3 or TRBV12-4 with TRBJ1-3; possible D gene TRBD1, 6 bases. CDR3 length: 15 residues. V was cut by 6 bases and J by 6 bases, with 18 bases left in between.

The V call is TRBV20-1, the J call TRBJ2-7; possibly TRBD2 for D (6 bases). Germline CDR1 and CDR2: DFQATT and SNEGSKA (reference sequence). Trimming shortened V by 4 bases and J by 0 bases, and 13 bases separated the two germline ends. The CDR3 is 14 residues long. This chain's CDR3 is CSATLRDSSYEQYF. The CDR3 DNA reads TGCAGTGCTACTCTCCGGGACTCCTCCTACGAGCAGTACTTC.

This clonotype was found a few times. The CDR3 DNA reads TGTGCCAGCAGCCAAGGAGCAGGGGTTGAGCAGTACTTC. Protein sequence: CASSQGAGVEQYF. The gene calls are TRBV3-1 and TRBJ2-7; a weak D match, TRBD1 (6 bases). The CDR3 extends over 13 amino acids. V gave up 1 base and J gave up 7 bases, with 11 bases separating them. Germline V gene sequence: CDR1 LGHDT, CDR2 YNNKEL (reference sequence).

V usage is TRBV20-1 and J usage is TRBJ2-1; 10 bases match TRBD1. The CDR3 loop spans 15 amino acids. Germline-derived CDR1 and CDR2 are DFQATT and SNEGSKA (reference sequence). The V segment lost 0 bases and the J segment 4 bases; nucleotides outside the gene matches: 3. CDR3 coding DNA: TGCAGTGCTAGAGAAGACAGGGGGCGATACAATGAGCAGTTCTTC. Residues: CSAREDRGRYNEQFF.

The rearrangement uses TRBV29-1 and TRBJ2-7, with 7 bases fitting TRBD1. CDR1 SQVTM and CDR2 ANQGSEA come from the germline V gene. This CDR3 has 12 amino acids. J lost 1 base, V lost 7 bases, and 4 bases had no gene match. The CDR3 loop reads CSADRASYEQYF. The DNA for the CDR3 is TGCAGCGCAGACAGGGCTTCCTACGAGCAGTACTTC.

The chain links TRBV10-3 to TRBJ2-2; D possibly corresponds to TRBD2 (6 bases). Germline values: CDR1 ENHRY, CDR2 SYGVKD. V was cut by 6 bases and J by 5 bases, with 16 bases left in between. This CDR3 spans 15 amino acids. Here the CDR3 reads CAISPRLATTGELFF. The CDR3 region has the DNA TGTGCCATCAGCCCTCGGCTAGCGACGACCGGGGAGCTGTTTTTT.

The chain combines TRBV20-1 with TRBJ1-1, with D perhaps matching TRBD1 (6 bases). The CDR3 spans 14 residues. V lost 4 bases and J lost 1, with 13 bases in between. From germline, CDR1 is DFQATT and CDR2 SNEGSKA (reference sequence). This CDR3 reads CSAKDGGRNTEAFF. CDR3 DNA sequence: TGCAGTGCTAAGGACGGGGGGCGGAACACTGAAGCTTTCTTT.

There are a few counts of this clonotype. The J gene is TRBJ2-3, the V gene TRBV29-1; the D gene is possibly TRBD2 (6 bases). The CDR3 consists of 15 residues. The germline CDR1 and CDR2 sequences are SQVTM and ANQGSEA. Trimming took off 5 bases at V and 1 base at J, with 16 bases between the two ends. In DNA, the CDR3 is TGCAGCGTTTCCGGGGAAGCGGGCCGCACAGATACGCAGTATTTT. Translation: CSVSGEAGRTDTQYF.